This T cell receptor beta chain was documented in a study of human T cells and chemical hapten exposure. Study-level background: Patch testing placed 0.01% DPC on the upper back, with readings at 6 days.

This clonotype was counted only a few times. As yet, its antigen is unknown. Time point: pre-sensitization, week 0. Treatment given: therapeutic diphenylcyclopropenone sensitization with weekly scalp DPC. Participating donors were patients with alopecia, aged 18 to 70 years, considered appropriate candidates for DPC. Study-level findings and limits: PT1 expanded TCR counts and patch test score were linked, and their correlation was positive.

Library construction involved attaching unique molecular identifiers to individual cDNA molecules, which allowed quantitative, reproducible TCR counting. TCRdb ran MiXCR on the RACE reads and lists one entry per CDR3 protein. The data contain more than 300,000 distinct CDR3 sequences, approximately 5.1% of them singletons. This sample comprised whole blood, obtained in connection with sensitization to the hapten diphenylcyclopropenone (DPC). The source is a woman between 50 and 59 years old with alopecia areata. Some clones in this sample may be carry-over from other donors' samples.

CDR3 protein: CAISDSPGGQPGTGELFF. The CDR3 nucleotides are TGTGCCATCAGTGACTCCCCGGGGGGACAGCCGGGTACCGGGGAGCTGTTTTTT. The gene calls are TRBV10-3 and TRBJ2-2; D tentatively reads TRBD1 or TRBD2 (7 bases each). This CDR3 contains 18 residues. V was clipped by 3 bases and J by 5 bases, with 22 bases between them. Germline lookup yields CDR1 ENHRY and CDR2 SYGVKD.